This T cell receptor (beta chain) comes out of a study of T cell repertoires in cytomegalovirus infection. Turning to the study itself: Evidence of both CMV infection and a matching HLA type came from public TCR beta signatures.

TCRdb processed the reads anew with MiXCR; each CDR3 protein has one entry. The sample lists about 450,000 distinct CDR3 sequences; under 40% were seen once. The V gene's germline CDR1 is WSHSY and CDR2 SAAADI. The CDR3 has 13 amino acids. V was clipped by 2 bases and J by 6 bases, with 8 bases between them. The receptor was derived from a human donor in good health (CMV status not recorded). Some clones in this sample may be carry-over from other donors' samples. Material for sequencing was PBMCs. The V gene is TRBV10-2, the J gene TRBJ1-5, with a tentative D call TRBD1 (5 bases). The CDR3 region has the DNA TGCGCCAGCAGTGAGGGGGGTGTTCAGCCCCAGCATTTT. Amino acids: CASSEGGVQPQHF.